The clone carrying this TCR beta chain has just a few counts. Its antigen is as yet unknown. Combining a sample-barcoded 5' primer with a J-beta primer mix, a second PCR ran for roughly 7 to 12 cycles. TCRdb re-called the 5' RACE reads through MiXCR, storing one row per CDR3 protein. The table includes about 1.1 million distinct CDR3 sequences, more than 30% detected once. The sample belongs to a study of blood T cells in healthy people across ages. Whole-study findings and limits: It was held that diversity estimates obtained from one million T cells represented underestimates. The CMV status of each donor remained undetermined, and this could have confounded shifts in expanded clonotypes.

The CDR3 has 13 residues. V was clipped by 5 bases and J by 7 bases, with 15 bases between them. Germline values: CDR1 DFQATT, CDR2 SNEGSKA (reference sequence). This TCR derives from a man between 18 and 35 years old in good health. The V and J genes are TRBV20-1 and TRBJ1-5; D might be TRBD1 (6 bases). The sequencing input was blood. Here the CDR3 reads CSAYSGEGQPQHF. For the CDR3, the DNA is TGCAGTGCTTACTCAGGGGAAGGGCAGCCCCAGCATTTT.